Listed here is a single TCR beta chain. It has no known antigen specificity. Base qualities are not provided; no much larger clone lies one nucleotide away. Genomic DNA underwent TCRB CDR3 sequencing using the immunoSEQ assay. Per the source publication's procedure: Only a few patient CD8+ clones larger than 1% matched published virus-specific TCRB sequences when compared against them. The analyses included only productive TCRB rearrangements. Clonality was expressed as a Shannon entropy-based productive clonality index, with each clone defined by a unique TCRB CDR3 sequence. Repertoire overlap between two samples was calculated from the template counts of each clone relative to total templates per sample. V-gene usage measured by flow cytometry correlated with TCRB sequencing V-gene usage, with a Spearman r of 0.6 to 0.65. The table comes from immuneACCESS by way of TCRdb, which keeps in-frame sequences with V and J called. Part of the clones is missing from these tables; in studies checked, under half for an unresolved V gene and the rest for unknown reasons. V and J calls and clone size are those listed in that table; D and trimming were worked out from the DNA. The table for this sample lists 13,000 to 15,000 clones; about 89% of them were counted only once. Together, the top ten hold approximately 19% of the sample.

This sample is drawn from a study of somatic mutations in cytotoxic T cells in rheumatoid arthritis (TCRdb year 2017). For context, the study as a whole: Patient peripheral blood (approximately 30 ml EDTA) was drawn right after diagnosis and before any treatment started. The study asked whether expanded CD8+ T-cell clones in newly diagnosed, untreated rheumatoid arthritis carry somatic mutations, and used TCRB deep sequencing to characterize clonality. A FACSAria II or Sony SH800 was used to flow-sort some V beta antibody-stained T-cell populations at nearly 100% purity, and TCRB sequencing was also done on sorted V beta1+ cells. Patient and control groups had essentially identical median ages. TCRB deep sequencing was performed for about 70 rheumatoid arthritis patients and around 20 healthy controls.

Trimming accounts for 3 bases at V and 6 bases at J, while the number of junction bases matched to no gene is 11. From a lookup of the germline V gene, CDR1 and CDR2 are MNHNS and SASEGT. From its cysteine to its phenylalanine, the CDR3 spans 16 amino acids. Only the CDR3 DNA is retained, 48 bases long and in frame from the first base. The study at large found these results: No adjustment for multiple comparisons was made for the slight TRBV07 underrepresentation in patients. CD8+ clonality increased with age in patients (Spearman r of about 0.5) but not in healthy controls. In 8 out of 65 patients, more than 20% of CD8+ cells belonged to the largest CD8+ clone, while several identical CD8+ TCRB sequences were shared between blood and synovial fluid. The expanded CD8+ clones had unknown antigen targets, and not appearing in virus-specific databases did not rule out that they were virus-specific. Rheumatoid arthritis patients and age-matched healthy controls did not significantly differ in CD8+ T-cell clonality.

Flow cytometry confirmed the purity of CD4+ and CD8+ cells that had been isolated by positive magnetic bead selection on an AutoMACS. Ficoll-Paque PLUS density gradient separation was used to isolate peripheral blood mononuclear cells. DNA was extracted from CD4-enriched, CD8-enriched or PBMC samples with Nucleospin Tissue or Tissue XS kits and quantified with a Qubit 2.0 fluorometer. This clonotype was obtained from a man aged 65 to 79 with rheumatoid arthritis. This receptor chain uses TRBV6-1 and TRBJ1-5; 7 junctional bases match TRBD1. The sequencing sample was made of CD4+ T cells sorted from blood. The CDR3 here reads CASSDKGAKGGQPQHF. The sequence in DNA is TGTGCCAGCAGTGATAAGGGGGCCAAAGGGGGTCAGCCCCAGCATTTT.